The 17 T cell receptor beta chains given below trace back to one sample, sequenced in a study of blood T cell repertoires in COVID-19. Measured with immunoSEQ multiplex PCR; TCRdb has only the in-frame clones, and not every one. Of approximately 270,000 clones listed, about 89% are singletons. Sequencing was done on a sample of peripheral blood. These TCRs come from a man in his forties or fifties with active or convalescent COVID-19.

As regards this clone: Other DNA variants within this sample encode the same CDR3. The CDR3 is CASSLQGDYGYTF. In DNA, the CDR3 is TGTGCCAGCAGCCTCCAGGGGGACTATGGCTACACCTTC. The rearrangement uses TRBV7-9 and TRBJ1-2; the match to TRBD1 covers 7 bases. With 5 bases clipped from V and 3 bases from J, the junction kept 3 bases outside the gene matches. CDR3 length: 13 residues. Germline loops: CDR1 SEHNR, CDR2 FQNEAQ (reference sequence).

The chain has TRBV5-1 and TRBJ2-3; maybe TRBD1 (6 bases). The V end lost 3 bases, the J end lost 0 bases, and 14 bases lay between the germline ends. Germline lookup yields CDR1 SGHRS and CDR2 YFSETQ. The CDR3 is 16 residues long. For the CDR3, the DNA is TGCGCCAGCAGCTACGCGACAGGCCCTAGCACAGATACGCAGTATTTT. It codes for CASSYATGPSTDTQYF.

This chain connects TRBV5-1 to TRBJ2-5; possible D gene TRBD2, 6 bases. Deletions cut 3 bases from V and 2 bases from J, with 14 bases between. Germline CDR1 SGHRS, CDR2 YFSETQ. The CDR3 spans 15 residues. CDR3 nucleotide sequence: TGCGCCAGCAGCTCGGACCCCGGGAGTCAAGAGACCCAGTACTTC. It translates to CASSSDPGSQETQYF.

This clone was found once. V gene TRBV7-2 combines with J gene TRBJ1-2; TRBD1 matches at 8 bases. With V trimmed by 7 bases and J by 8 bases, 12 bases remained unmatched. The germline gives CDR1 SGHTA, CDR2 FQGNSA. The length of the CDR3 is 14 residues. DNA of the CDR3: TGTGCCAGCATCCCTCCCGACAGGGGAGGAGGCTACACCTTC. Protein product: CASIPPDRGGGYTF.

This rearrangement joins TRBV7-9 to TRBJ1-3; 8 bases match TRBD1. The CDR3 is 15 residues long. J lost 0 bases, V lost 4 bases, and 2 bases had no gene match. Germline V lookup: CDR1 SEHNR, CDR2 FQNEAQ (reference sequence). Here the CDR3 reads CASSYGQGSGNTIYF. The CDR3 DNA sequence: TGTGCCAGCAGCTACGGACAGGGCTCTGGAAACACCATATATTTT. Full variable domain (missing parts from reference TRBV7-9 and TRBJ1-3): DTGVSQNPRHKITKRGQNVTFRCDPISEHNRLYWYRQTLGQGPEFLTYFQNEAQLEKSRLLSDRFSAERPKGSFSTLEIQRTEQGDSAMYLCASSYGQGSGNTIYFGEGSWLTVV.

The chain combines TRBV6-5 with TRBJ1-4; no firm D call. The CDR3 spans 15 residues. Trimming left V 6 bases short and J 0 bases short, with 11 bases between. Germline-derived CDR1 and CDR2 are MNHEY and SVGAGI. The CDR3 region is CASSYLPATNEKLFF. The CDR3 DNA is TGTGCCAGCAGCTACCTTCCCGCAACTAATGAAAAACTGTTTTTT.

The chain couples TRBV6-5 to TRBJ1-1, with 8 bases fitting TRBD1. With V trimmed by 11 bases and J by 5 bases, 16 bases remained unmatched. The germline gives CDR1 MNHEY, CDR2 SVGAGI. CDR3 length: 15 residues. CDR3 amino acids: CAGEPLSGGTTEAFF. CDR3 DNA: TGTGCCGGCGAACCCCTCTCAGGGGGCACGACTGAAGCTTTCTTT.

V gene TRBV5-6 combines with J gene TRBJ2-3; possible D gene TRBD1, 5 bases. Germline V lookup: CDR1 SGHDT, CDR2 YYEEEE. With 4 bases removed from V and 4 bases from J, the gap between germline ends came to 7 bases. The CDR3 is 12 residues long. In DNA form, the CDR3 reads TGTGCCAGCAGCCAGGGTTCAGATACGCAGTATTTT. Encoded protein: CASSQGSDTQYF.

This chain links TRBV11-3 with TRBJ2-7; TRBD2 matches 7 bases. The CDR3 consists of 13 residues. The junction had 4 bases not matched to a gene; V was cut back by 2 bases and J by 6 bases. Germline CDR1 reads SGHNT; CDR2 reads YENEEA. The DNA of the CDR3 is TGTGCCAGCAGCTTAAAGGCTAGCGGCGAGCAGTACTTC. This gives the protein CASSLKASGEQYF.

This clone has just a few counts. The chain joins TRBV5-4 to TRBJ2-3, with D unresolved. CDR3 length equals 12 residues. The germline V gene has CDR1 SGHNT and CDR2 YYREEE (reference sequence). The V end lost 0 bases, the J end lost 5 bases, and 4 bases lay between the germline ends. The CDR3 DNA reads as TGTGCCAGCAGCTTGGCGAGAGATACGCAGTATTTT. Amino acids: CASSLARDTQYF. Supplemented by reference TRBV5-4 and TRBJ2-3, the full variable domain reads ETGVTQSPTHLIKTRGQQVTLRCSSQSGHNTVSWYQQALGQGPQFIFQYYREEENGRGNFPPRFSGLQFPNYSSELNVNALELDDSALYLCASSLARDTQYFGPGTRLTVL.

The rearrangement uses TRBV3-1 (or the pseudogene TRBV3-2) and TRBJ2-5; 10 nucleotides match TRBD1. After removal of 4 bases from V and 7 bases from J, the junction contained 6 bases not matched to a gene. From germline, CDR1 is LGHDT and CDR2 YNNKEL (reference sequence). The CDR3 is 14 amino acids. The CDR3 DNA follows: TGTGCCAGCAGCCTCGGGACAGGGGACGGGACCCAGTACTTC. It is translated as CASSLGTGDGTQYF.

The chain joins TRBV5-1 to TRBJ1-1; maybe TRBD1 (6 bases). The CDR3 runs to 16 residues. The germline gives CDR1 SGHRS, CDR2 YFSETQ. The ends were cut back, 0 bases at V and 4 bases at J, with 16 bases in the middle. CDR3 DNA sequence: TGCGCCAGCAGCTTGGAAGAAGGGCAGGGGAGCACTGAAGCTTTCTTT. Protein sequence: CASSLEEGQGSTEAFF.

On this clone: This sample includes further DNA sequences coding for the same CDR3. The V call is TRBV11-3, the J call TRBJ2-3; no clear D. Trimming left V 5 bases short and J 0 bases short, with 6 bases between. Germline CDR1 is SGHNT and CDR2 is YENEEA. The CDR3 spans 13 residues. CDR3 region: CASSPPSTDTQYF. CDR3 in DNA: TGTGCCAGCAGCCCCCCTAGCACAGATACGCAGTATTTT. Combining the CDR3 with reference TRBV11-3 and TRBJ2-3 gives the whole variable domain EAGVVQSPRYKIIEKKQPVAFWCNPISGHNTLYWYLQNLGQGPELLIRYENEEAVDDSQLPKDRFSAERLKGVDSTLKIQPAELGDSAVYLCASSPPSTDTQYFGPGTRLTVL.

Concerning this clone itself: Other nucleotide sequences in the sample specify the same CDR3. V and J are TRBV7-9 and TRBJ1-3; D possibly corresponds to TRBD1 (5 bases). The length of the CDR3 is 16 residues. Germline V gene lookup returns CDR1 SEHNR and CDR2 FQNEAQ (reference sequence). V shed 1 base and J shed 0 bases, with 10 bases lying between them. The CDR3, as DNA: TGTGCCAGCAGCTTAGGGGGCCCCAGCTCTGGAAACACCATATATTTT. This gives the protein CASSLGGPSSGNTIYF. The whole variable domain, remainder taken from reference TRBV7-9 and TRBJ1-3, is DTGVSQNPRHKITKRGQNVTFRCDPISEHNRLYWYRQTLGQGPEFLTYFQNEAQLEKSRLLSDRFSAERPKGSFSTLEIQRTEQGDSAMYLCASSLGGPSSGNTIYFGEGSWLTVV.

The DNA of the CDR3 is TGTGCCAGCAGTTACTCGTCGGGGTCCGGGCGCGAGCAGTACTTC. Translation: CASSYSSGSGREQYF. V usage is TRBV6-5 and J usage is TRBJ2-7; a weak D match, TRBD2 (5 bases). Germline V lookup: CDR1 MNHEY, CDR2 SVGAGI. CDR3 length equals 15 residues. V lost 0 bases to trimming and J lost 6 bases, with 15 bases between them.

This clone was seen just once. This rearrangement joins TRBV23-1 to TRBJ1-1, with TRBD1 matching over 8 bases. TRBV23-1 is filed as an ORF, its function uncertain. The CDR3 runs to 16 residues. V trimming: 0 bases; J trimming: 0 bases; junction bases outside the gene matches: 3. The chain's CDR3 is CASSQSRDRLNTEAFF. CDR3 DNA: TGCGCCAGCAGTCAATCGCGGGACAGGTTGAACACTGAAGCTTTCTTT.

As regards this clone: The junction and the germline gene differ at one end; a read error may be behind it. CDR3 sequence (DNA): TGTGCCATGCCACGACAACTGCCCTTTTACGCGCAGTACTTC. As protein: CAMPRQLPFYAQYF. The chain employs TRBV19 and TRBJ2-7, with no clear D. Germline V gene data show CDR1 as LNHDA and CDR2 as SQIVND (reference sequence). The CDR3 has 14 amino acids. The full variable domain, its missing parts supplied by reference TRBV19 and TRBJ2-7, is DGGITQSPKYLFRKEGQNVTLSCEQNLNHDAMYWYRQDPGQGLRLIYYSQIVNDFQKGDIAEGYSVSREKKESFPLTVTSAQKNPTAFYLCAMPRQLPFYAQYFGPGTRLTVT.